Presented here are 2 T cell receptor beta chains from one specimen sequenced in a study of blood T cell repertoires in COVID-19. The repertoire was sequenced with immunoSEQ multiplex PCR; TCRdb's copy has only in-frame clones and lacks some. The sample has 140,000 to 150,000 clones, approximately 91% seen once. Sequences were obtained from peripheral blood. These receptors originate from a man between 65 and 85 years old with acute or convalescent COVID-19.

The V call is TRBV6-5, the J call TRBJ1-5; TRBD1 agrees at 9 bases. Germline assignment: CDR1 MNHEY and CDR2 SVGAGI. J was trimmed by 4 bases and V by 4 bases; bases with no gene match: 5. The CDR3 extends over 15 amino acids. The CDR3 sequence: CASSFTGGSNQPQHF. Here the CDR3 DNA reads TGTGCCAGCAGTTTTACAGGGGGCTCTAATCAGCCCCAGCATTTT.

This chain uses TRBV7-9 with TRBJ2-3; tentatively, D is TRBD1 (5 bases). The CDR3 spans 15 residues. Trimming pared 1 base from V and 8 bases from J, leaving 16 bases between. Germline loops: CDR1 SEHNR, CDR2 FQNEAQ (reference sequence). CDR3 sequence (DNA): TGTGCCAGCAGCTTAGTGGGTGACAGAAGAATTACGCAGTATTTT. This encodes CASSLVGDRRITQYF.